This T cell receptor beta chain is drawn from a study of cytomegalovirus exposure and HLA in healthy donors. Study-wide points: Through in vitro validation, a few CMV-associated chains were shown to be specific for CMV antigens.

This clone was seen just once. Its antigen remains unknown. Primers: 60 Vbeta forward and 13 Jbeta reverse. TCRdb's copy holds only in-frame clones and misses some; the assay was immunoSEQ multiplex PCR. This repertoire shows over 120,000 clones, approximately 82% found once; its top ten account for around a tenth. Germline CDR1 and CDR2: SGHTA and FQGTGA. CDR3 length: 16 residues. The germline V and J ends were trimmed by 5 bases and 0 bases, with 15 bases remaining between them. Source material: PBMCs. This TCR was sampled from a woman aged 60-75 years in good health and CMV-seropositive. The rearrangement uses TRBV7-3 and TRBJ2-3, with a weak D call TRBD2 (6 bases). CDR3 loop: CASSSSGTSSTDTQYF. CDR3 nucleotides: TGTGCCAGCAGCAGCTCCGGGACTTCTAGCACAGATACGCAGTATTTT.